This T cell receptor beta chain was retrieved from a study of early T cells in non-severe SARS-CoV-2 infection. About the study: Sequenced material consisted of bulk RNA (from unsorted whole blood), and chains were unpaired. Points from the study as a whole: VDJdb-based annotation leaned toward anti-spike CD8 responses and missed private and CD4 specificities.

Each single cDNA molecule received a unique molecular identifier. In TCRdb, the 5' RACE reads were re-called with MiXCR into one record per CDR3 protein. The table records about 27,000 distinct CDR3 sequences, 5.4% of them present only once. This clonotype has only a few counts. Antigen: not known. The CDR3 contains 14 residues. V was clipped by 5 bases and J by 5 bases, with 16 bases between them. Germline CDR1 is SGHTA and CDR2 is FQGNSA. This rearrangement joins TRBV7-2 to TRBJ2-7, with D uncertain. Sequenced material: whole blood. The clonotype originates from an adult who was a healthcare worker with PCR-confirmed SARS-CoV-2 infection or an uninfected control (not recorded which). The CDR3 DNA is TGTGCCAGCAGCCCCGAAAGGAATTTCAACGAGCAGTACTTC. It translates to CASSPERNFNEQYF.